This record looks at one TCR beta chain sequence and its context. Other nucleotide sequences from this sample produce the same CDR3. The assay was immunoSEQ multiplex PCR, and TCRdb's table has in-frame clones only and misses some. The sample includes more than 30,000 clones, around 90% of them seen just once. The sample originates from a study of T cell changes during pregnancy in multiple sclerosis. Trimming took 2 bases from V and 0 from J, leaving 11 bases between them. Germline CDR1 reads SGDLS; CDR2 reads YYNGEE. CDR3 size: 15 residues. This clonotype was obtained from a female donor with multiple sclerosis, enrolled in a pregnancy study. This material consisted of CD4+ T cells from peripheral blood mononuclear cells, taken before pregnancy. The V gene is TRBV9, the J gene TRBJ1-1; possible D gene TRBD1, 6 bases. The CDR3 here is CASSVGGAVNTEAFF. CDR3 sequence (DNA): TGTGCCAGCAGCGTGGGGGGGGCCGTGAACACTGAAGCTTTCTTT.